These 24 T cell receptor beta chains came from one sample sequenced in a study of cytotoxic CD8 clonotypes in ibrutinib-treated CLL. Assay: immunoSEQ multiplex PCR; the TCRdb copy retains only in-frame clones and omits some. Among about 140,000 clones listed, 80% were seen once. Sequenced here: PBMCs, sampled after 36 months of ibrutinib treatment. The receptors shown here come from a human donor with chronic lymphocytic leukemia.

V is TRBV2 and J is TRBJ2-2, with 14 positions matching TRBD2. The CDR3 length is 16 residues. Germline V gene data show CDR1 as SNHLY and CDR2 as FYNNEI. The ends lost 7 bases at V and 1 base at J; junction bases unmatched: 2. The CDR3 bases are TGTGCCAGCACCGGGACTAGCGGGAGGAACACCGGGGAGCTGTTTTTT. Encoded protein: CASTGTSGRNTGELFF.

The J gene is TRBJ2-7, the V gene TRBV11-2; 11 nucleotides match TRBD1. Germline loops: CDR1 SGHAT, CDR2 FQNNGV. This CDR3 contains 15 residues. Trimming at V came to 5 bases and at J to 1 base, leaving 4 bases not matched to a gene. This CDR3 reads CASSGRDRGSYEQYF. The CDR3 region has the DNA TGTGCCAGCAGCGGCCGGGACAGGGGGTCCTACGAGCAGTACTTC.

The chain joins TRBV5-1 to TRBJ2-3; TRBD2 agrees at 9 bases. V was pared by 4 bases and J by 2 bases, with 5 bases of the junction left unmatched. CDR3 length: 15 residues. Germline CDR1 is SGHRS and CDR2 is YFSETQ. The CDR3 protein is CASSTLAGTTDTQYF. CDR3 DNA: TGCGCCAGCAGCACCCTAGCGGGGACCACAGATACGCAGTATTTT. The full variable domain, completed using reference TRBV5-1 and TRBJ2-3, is KAGVTQTPRYLIKTRGQQVTLSCSPISGHRSVSWYQQTPGQGLQFLFEYFSETQRNKGNFPGRFSGRQFSNSRSEMNVSTLELGDSALYLCASSTLAGTTDTQYFGPGTRLTVL.

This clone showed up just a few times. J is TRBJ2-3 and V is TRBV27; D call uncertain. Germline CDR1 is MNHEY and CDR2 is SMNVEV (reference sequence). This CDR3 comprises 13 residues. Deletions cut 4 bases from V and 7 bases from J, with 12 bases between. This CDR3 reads CASSYSGANTQYF. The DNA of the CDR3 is TGTGCCAGCAGTTACTCCGGCGCCAATACGCAGTATTTT.

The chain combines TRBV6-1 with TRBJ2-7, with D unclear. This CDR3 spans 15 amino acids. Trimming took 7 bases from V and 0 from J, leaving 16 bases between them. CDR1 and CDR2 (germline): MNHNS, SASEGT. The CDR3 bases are TGTGCCAGCATGCCTAGGGTCTCGAACTCCTACGAGCAGTACTTC. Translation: CASMPRVSNSYEQYF.

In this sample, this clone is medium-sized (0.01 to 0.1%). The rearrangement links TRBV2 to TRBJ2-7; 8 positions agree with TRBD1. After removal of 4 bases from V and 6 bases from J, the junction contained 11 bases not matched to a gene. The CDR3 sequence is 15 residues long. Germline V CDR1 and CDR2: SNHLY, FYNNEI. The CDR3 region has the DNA TGTGCCAGCAGTGGGGGACAGGTGGCCCCCGGCGAGCAGTACTTC. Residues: CASSGGQVAPGEQYF.

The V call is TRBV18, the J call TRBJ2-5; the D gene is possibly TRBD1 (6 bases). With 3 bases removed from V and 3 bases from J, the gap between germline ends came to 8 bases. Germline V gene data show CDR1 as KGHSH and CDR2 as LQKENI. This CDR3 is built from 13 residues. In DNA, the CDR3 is TGTGCCAGCTCACCGTGGACAGAAGAGACCCAGTACTTC. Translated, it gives CASSPWTEETQYF.

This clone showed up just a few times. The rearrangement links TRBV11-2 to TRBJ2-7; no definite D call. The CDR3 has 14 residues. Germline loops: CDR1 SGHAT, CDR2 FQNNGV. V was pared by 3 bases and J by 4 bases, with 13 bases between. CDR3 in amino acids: CASSLYDTRYEQYF. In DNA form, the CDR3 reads TGTGCCAGCAGCTTGTACGACACAAGATACGAGCAGTACTTC.

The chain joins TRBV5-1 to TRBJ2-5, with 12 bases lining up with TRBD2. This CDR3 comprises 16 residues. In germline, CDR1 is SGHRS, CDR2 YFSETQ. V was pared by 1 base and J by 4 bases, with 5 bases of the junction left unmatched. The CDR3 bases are TGCGCCAGCAGCTTGTCCGGGACTAGCGGGTTAGAGACCCAGTACTTC. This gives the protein CASSLSGTSGLETQYF.

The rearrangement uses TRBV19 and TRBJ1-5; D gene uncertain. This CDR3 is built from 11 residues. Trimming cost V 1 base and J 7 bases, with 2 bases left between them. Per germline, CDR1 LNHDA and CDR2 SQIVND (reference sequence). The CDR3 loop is CASSIGQPQHF. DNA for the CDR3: TGTGCCAGTAGTATAGGACAGCCCCAGCATTTT.

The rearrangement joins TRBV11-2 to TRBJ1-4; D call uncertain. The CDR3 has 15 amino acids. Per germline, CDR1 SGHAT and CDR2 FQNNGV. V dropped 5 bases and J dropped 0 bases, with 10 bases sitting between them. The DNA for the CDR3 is TGTGCCAGCAGCCCCAGCGAGGCAACTAATGAAAAACTGTTTTTT. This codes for CASSPSEATNEKLFF.

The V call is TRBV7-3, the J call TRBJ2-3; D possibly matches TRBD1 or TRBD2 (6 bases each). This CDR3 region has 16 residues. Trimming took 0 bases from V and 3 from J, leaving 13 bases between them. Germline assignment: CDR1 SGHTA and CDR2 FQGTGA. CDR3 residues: CASSLTVRGGTDTQYF. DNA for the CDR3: TGTGCCAGCAGCTTAACGGTCAGGGGAGGTACAGATACGCAGTATTTT.

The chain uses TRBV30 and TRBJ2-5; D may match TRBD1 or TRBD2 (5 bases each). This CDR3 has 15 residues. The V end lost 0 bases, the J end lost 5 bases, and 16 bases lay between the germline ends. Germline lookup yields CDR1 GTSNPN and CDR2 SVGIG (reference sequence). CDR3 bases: TGTGCCTGGAGTGTATGGGGGAATAGCCGGGAGACCCAGTACTTC. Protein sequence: CAWSVWGNSRETQYF. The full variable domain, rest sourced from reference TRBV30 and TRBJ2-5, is SQTIHQWPATLVQPVGSPLSLECTVEGTSNPNLYWYRQAAGRGLQLLFYSVGIGQISSEVPQNLSASRPQDRQFILSSKKLLLSDSGFYLCAWSVWGNSRETQYFGPGTRLLVL.

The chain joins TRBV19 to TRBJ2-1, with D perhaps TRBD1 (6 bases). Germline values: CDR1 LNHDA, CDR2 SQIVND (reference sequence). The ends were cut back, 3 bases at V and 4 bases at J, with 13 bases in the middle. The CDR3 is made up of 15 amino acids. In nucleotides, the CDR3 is TGTGCCAGTAGTATGGACAGCTTTTATTACAATGAGCAGTTCTTC. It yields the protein CASSMDSFYYNEQFF. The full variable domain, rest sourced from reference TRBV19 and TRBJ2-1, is DGGITQSPKYLFRKEGQNVTLSCEQNLNHDAMYWYRQDPGQGLRLIYYSQIVNDFQKGDIAEGYSVSREKKESFPLTVTSAQKNPTAFYLCASSMDSFYYNEQFFGPGTRLTVL.

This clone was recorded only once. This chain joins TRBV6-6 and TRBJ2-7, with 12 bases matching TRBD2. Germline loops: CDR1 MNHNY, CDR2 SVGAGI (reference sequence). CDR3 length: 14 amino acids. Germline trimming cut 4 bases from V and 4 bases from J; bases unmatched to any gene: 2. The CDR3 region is CASSLTSGRYEQYF. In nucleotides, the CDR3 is TGTGCCAGCAGTTTAACTAGCGGGAGGTACGAGCAGTACTTC.

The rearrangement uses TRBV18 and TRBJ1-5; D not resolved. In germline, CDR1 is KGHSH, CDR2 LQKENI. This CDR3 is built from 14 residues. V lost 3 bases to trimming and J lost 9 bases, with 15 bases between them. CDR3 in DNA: TGTGCCAGCTCACCCTATGGCGATTTGGGGCCCCAGCATTTT. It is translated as CASSPYGDLGPQHF.

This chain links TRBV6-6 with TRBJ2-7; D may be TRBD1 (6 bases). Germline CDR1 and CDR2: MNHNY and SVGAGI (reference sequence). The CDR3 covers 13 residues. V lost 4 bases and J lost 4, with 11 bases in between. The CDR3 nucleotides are TGTGCCAGCAGTTCCCCGGACAGTTACGAGCAGTACTTC. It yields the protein CASSSPDSYEQYF.

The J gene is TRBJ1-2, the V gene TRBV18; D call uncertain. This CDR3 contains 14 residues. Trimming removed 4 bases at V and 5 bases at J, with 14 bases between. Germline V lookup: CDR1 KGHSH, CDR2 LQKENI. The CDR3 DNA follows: TGTGCCAGCTCACTAACGGCCGGGTTTTATGGCTACACCTTC. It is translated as CASSLTAGFYGYTF.

CDR3 in amino acids: CASSIATGHQPQHF. The CDR3 DNA reads as TGTGCCAGTAGTATAGCGACGGGCCATCAGCCCCAGCATTTT. This chain joins TRBV19 and TRBJ1-5, with D uncertain. Trimming stripped 1 base from V and 5 bases from J, with 9 bases between. The CDR3 length is 14 residues. Germline V gene data show CDR1 as LNHDA and CDR2 as SQIVND (reference sequence).

The CDR3 DNA sequence: TGTGCCAGCAGTGAGACGGTTCTAGCCAAAAACATTCAGTACTTC. This gives the protein CASSETVLAKNIQYF. This rearrangement joins TRBV2 to TRBJ2-4; D gene ambiguous. The length of the CDR3 is 15 residues. Trimming cost V 3 bases and J 0 bases, with 9 bases left between them. CDR1 is SNHLY, CDR2 FYNNEI, per germline.

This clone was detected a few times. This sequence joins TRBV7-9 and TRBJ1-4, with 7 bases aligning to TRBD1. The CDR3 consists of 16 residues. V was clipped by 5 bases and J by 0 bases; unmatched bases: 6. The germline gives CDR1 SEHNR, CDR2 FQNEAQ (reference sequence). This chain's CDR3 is CASSPGQTATNEKLFF. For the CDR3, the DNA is TGTGCCAGCAGCCCGGGACAGACTGCAACTAATGAAAAACTGTTTTTT. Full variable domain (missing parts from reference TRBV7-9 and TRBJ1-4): DTGVSQNPRHKITKRGQNVTFRCDPISEHNRLYWYRQTLGQGPEFLTYFQNEAQLEKSRLLSDRFSAERPKGSFSTLEIQRTEQGDSAMYLCASSPGQTATNEKLFFGSGTQLSVL.

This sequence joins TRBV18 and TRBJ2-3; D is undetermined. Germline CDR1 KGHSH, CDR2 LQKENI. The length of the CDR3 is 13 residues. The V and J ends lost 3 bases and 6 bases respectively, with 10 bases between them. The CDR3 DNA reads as TGTGCCAGCTCACCGGATATCGCGGATACGCAGTATTTT. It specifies CASSPDIADTQYF.

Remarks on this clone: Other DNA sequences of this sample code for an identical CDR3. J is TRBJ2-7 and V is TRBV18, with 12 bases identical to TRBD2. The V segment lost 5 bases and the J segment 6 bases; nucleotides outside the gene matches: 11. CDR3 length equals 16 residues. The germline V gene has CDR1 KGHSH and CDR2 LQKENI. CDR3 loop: CASSATSGRSFGEQYF. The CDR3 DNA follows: TGTGCCAGCTCAGCGACTAGCGGGAGATCCTTCGGCGAGCAGTACTTC.

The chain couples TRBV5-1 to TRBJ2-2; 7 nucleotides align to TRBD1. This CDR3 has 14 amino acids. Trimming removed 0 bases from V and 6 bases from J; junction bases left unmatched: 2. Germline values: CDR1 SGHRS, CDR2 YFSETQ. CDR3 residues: CASSLGQGSGELFF. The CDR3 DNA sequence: TGCGCCAGCAGCTTGGGACAGGGCTCCGGGGAGCTGTTTTTT.